The 25 T cell receptor beta chains listed next were all sequenced from one sample in a study of blood T cell repertoires in COVID-19. Sequencing was performed with immunoSEQ multiplex PCR; in TCRdb, only in-frame clones are kept and a portion is missing. The repertoire holds approximately 100,000 clones, roughly 82% seen once, with about 5% in the top ten. The sequenced sample was peripheral blood. These receptors all stem from a man aged 55 to 69 with acute or convalescent COVID-19.

The chain has TRBV7-2 and TRBJ1-2; D uncertain. Germline assignment: CDR1 SGHTA and CDR2 FQGNSA. CDR3 size: 14 residues. The V end lost 3 bases, the J end lost 2 bases, and 10 bases lay between the germline ends. CDR3 sequence (DNA): TGTGCCAGCAGCTTCCCGACAAAGAACTATGGCTACACCTTC. The encoded protein is CASSFPTKNYGYTF.

The chain joins TRBV14 to TRBJ2-5; 11 positions agree with TRBD1. J lost 5 bases, V lost 4 bases, and 6 bases had no gene match. CDR3 length: 15 residues. Germline CDR1 and CDR2: SGHDN and FVKESK. The CDR3 region is CASSLRTGGRETQYF. CDR3 nucleotides: TGTGCCAGCAGCCTTCGGACAGGGGGCAGGGAGACCCAGTACTTC. Full variable domain (outside the CDR3, taken from reference TRBV14 and TRBJ2-5): EAGVTQFPSHSVIEKGQTVTLRCDPISGHDNLYWYRRVMGKEIKFLLHFVKESKQDESGMPNNRFLAERTGGTYSTLKVQPAELEDSGVYFCASSLRTGGRETQYFGPGTRLLVL.

This clone was seen ten or more times. The V call is TRBV5-1, the J call TRBJ2-1; 9 nucleotides agree with TRBD2. Looked up from germline, CDR1 is SGHRS and CDR2 is YFSETQ. Losses at the gene ends were 0 bases for V and 5 bases for J; bases not matched to a gene: 9. This CDR3 spans 17 amino acids. As DNA, the CDR3 is TGCGCCAGCAGCTTGGCCAGGGGCGGGGGGGCGCACAATGAGCAGTTCTTC. The encoded protein is CASSLARGGGAHNEQFF.

The genes are TRBV18 and TRBJ1-6; 7 nucleotides match TRBD1. The CDR3 has 14 residues. CDR1 and CDR2 from the germline V gene are KGHSH and LQKENI. V lost 4 bases, J lost 7 bases, and 4 bases stayed unmatched. CDR3 amino acids: CASSRDSQNSPLHF. CDR3 nucleotides: TGTGCCAGCTCACGGGACAGCCAGAATTCACCCCTCCACTTT.

A remark on this clone: Its ends do not fully match the called genes, so a read error is possible. The chain combines TRBV5-5 with TRBJ2-1, with TRBD2 identical over 9 bases. The germline gives CDR1 SGHKS, CDR2 YYEKEE (reference sequence). This CDR3 region has 13 residues. DNA for the CDR3: TGTGCCAGCAGCTTGGTCAGACTAGCGGCCCCCCTCTTC. It translates to CASSLVRLAAPLF. Looking up the rest from reference TRBV5-5 and TRBJ2-1 gives the full variable domain: DAGVTQSPTHLIKTRGQQVTLRCSPISGHKSVSWYQQVLGQGPQFIFQYYEKEERGRGNFPDRFSARQFPNYSSELNVNALLLGDSALYLCASSLVRLAAPLFGPGTRLTVL.

This clone was detected once. The J gene is TRBJ1-1, the V gene TRBV7-2; 7 nucleotides match TRBD1. The germline V gene encodes CDR1 SGHTA and CDR2 FQGNSA. There are 14 residues in the CDR3. Losses at the gene ends were 4 bases for V and 6 bases for J; bases not matched to a gene: 8. DNA of the CDR3: TGTGCCAGCAGCTCGGACAGGTATATGGCTGAAGCTTTCTTT. It is translated as CASSSDRYMAEAFF.

The CDR3 here is CASSVGPREGGANVLTF. As DNA, the CDR3 is TGTGCCAGCAGTGTTGGACCAAGGGAGGGTGGGGCCAACGTCCTGACTTTC. This sequence joins TRBV6-4 and TRBJ2-6; 7 positions agree with TRBD2. CDR3 length equals 17 residues. The V segment lost 4 bases and the J segment 3 bases; nucleotides outside the gene matches: 9. Germline CDR1 is MRHNA and CDR2 is SNTAGT.

This chain joins TRBV15 and TRBJ1-3; D is unclear. V lost 3 bases to trimming and J lost 3 bases, with 12 bases between them. The CDR3 contains 15 residues. The V gene's germline CDR1 is LNHNV and CDR2 YYDKDF (reference sequence). The CDR3 region is CATSRDLGGGNTIYF. CDR3 nucleotides: TGTGCCACCAGCAGGGACCTGGGAGGTGGAAACACCATATATTTT. The complete variable domain, with remaining parts taken from reference TRBV15 and TRBJ1-3, reads DAMVIQNPRYQVTQFGKPVTLSCSQTLNHNVMYWYQQKSSQAPKLLFHYYDKDFNNEADTPDNFQSRRPNTSFCFLDIRSPGLGDTAMYLCATSRDLGGGNTIYFGEGSWLTVV.

The chain employs TRBV19 and TRBJ1-5; the match to TRBD1 covers 11 bases. The junction had 9 bases not matched to a gene; V was cut back by 7 bases and J by 7 bases. CDR1 is LNHDA and CDR2 is SQIVND in the germline V gene (reference sequence). The CDR3 spans 15 residues. CDR3 nucleotides: TGTGCCAGTACTGGACAGGGGGCGGGAATGCAGCCCCAGCATTTT. Its translation is CASTGQGAGMQPQHF.

The J gene is TRBJ1-6, the V gene TRBV11-2; maybe TRBD1 (6 bases). Trimming removed 7 bases from V and 7 bases from J, with 17 bases in between. The CDR3 covers 15 residues. The germline CDR1 and CDR2 sequences are SGHAT and FQNNGV. Here the CDR3 reads CASILDRQGNSPLHF. The CDR3 DNA reads TGTGCCAGCATCCTCGATCGGCAGGGGAATTCACCCCTCCACTTT.

V is TRBV4-3 and J is TRBJ2-7; 8 nucleotides match TRBD2. Losses at the gene ends were 1 base for V and 3 bases for J; bases not matched to a gene: 8. Germline CDR1 is LGHNA and CDR2 is YSLEER. The length of the CDR3 is 16 residues. The CDR3 DNA follows: TGCGCCAGCAGCCAAGCTGAGCGGGGGAACTACTACGAGCAGTACTTC. It yields the protein CASSQAERGNYYEQYF.

V gene TRBV25-1 combines with J gene TRBJ2-1; D remains unclear. Germline assignment: CDR1 MGHDK and CDR2 SYGVNS. CDR3 length: 15 residues. Trimming left V 0 bases short and J 4 bases short, with 10 bases between. The chain's CDR3 is CASSEYRKTYNEQFF. The CDR3 DNA follows: TGTGCCAGCAGTGAATACAGAAAGACTTACAATGAGCAGTTCTTC.

CDR3 residues: CASRDPRAETQYF. DNA of the CDR3: TGTGCCAGCCGAGATCCGCGGGCGGAGACCCAGTACTTC. This chain connects TRBV2 to TRBJ2-5; D might be TRBD2 (5 bases). V was shortened by 8 bases and J by 5 bases, with 15 bases between the two germline ends. CDR1 and CDR2 (germline): SNHLY, FYNNEI. This CDR3 is 13 amino acids long.

The chain couples TRBV6-1 to TRBJ1-5; D ambiguous. V was shortened by 3 bases and J by 7 bases, with 19 bases between the two germline ends. In germline, CDR1 is MNHNS, CDR2 SASEGT. This CDR3 has 16 amino acids. CDR3: CASSEIMTGIAQPQHF. The CDR3 DNA is TGTGCCAGCAGTGAGATTATGACGGGGATAGCGCAGCCCCAGCATTTT.

The chain couples TRBV19 to TRBJ2-1, with 10 bases that match TRBD2. Trimming removed 2 bases from V and 6 bases from J; junction bases left unmatched: 4. CDR1 is LNHDA, CDR2 SQIVND, per germline (reference sequence). The CDR3 has 15 amino acids. CDR3 in amino acids: CASSIIAGGTNEQFF. The CDR3 DNA is TGTGCCAGTAGTATAATAGCGGGAGGTACCAATGAGCAGTTCTTC.

With regard to this clone: An end of the junction does not agree with germline; a read error may underlie this. This chain connects TRBV5-6 to TRBJ1-1; D is possibly TRBD1 (6 bases). Germline V gene lookup returns CDR1 SGHDT and CDR2 YYEEEE. The CDR3 consists of 13 residues. Written as DNA, the CDR3 is TGTGCCAGCACCTTGGGGGCGAACCATGAAGCTTTCTTT. Translating it yields CASTLGANHEAFF.

This clone has a single count. V usage is TRBV12-3 or TRBV12-4 and J usage is TRBJ1-1; no clear D gene. This CDR3 has 13 residues. Trimming pared 3 bases from V and 1 base from J, leaving 6 bases between. CDR3 bases: TGTGCCAGCAGTTTTCAGGAGAACACTGAAGCTTTCTTT. The encoded protein is CASSFQENTEAFF.

V is TRBV6-5 and J is TRBJ2-7, with a tentative D call TRBD2 (6 bases). Germline values: CDR1 MNHEY, CDR2 SVGAGI. The CDR3 spans 14 residues. Trimming removed 0 bases at V and 0 bases at J, with 6 bases between. As DNA, the CDR3 is TGTGCCAGCAGTTACTCGACTAGCTCCTACGAGCAGTACTTC. Translated, it gives CASSYSTSSYEQYF.

J is TRBJ2-3 and V is TRBV7-2; TRBD2 aligns across 8 bases. Germline values: CDR1 SGHTA, CDR2 FQGNSA. Trimming removed 7 bases from V and 2 bases from J; junction bases left unmatched: 8. CDR3 length: 15 residues. CDR3 coding DNA: TGTGCCAGCACCCCGGGGGGGTCTATCACAGATACGCAGTATTTT. Translating gives CASTPGGSITDTQYF.

V is TRBV6-2 or TRBV6-3 and J is TRBJ2-7; 15 bases map to TRBD2. This CDR3 spans 15 amino acids. Losses at the gene ends were 6 bases for V and 6 bases for J; bases not matched to a gene: 6. The V gene's germline CDR1 is MNHEY and CDR2 SVGEGT. The CDR3 DNA reads as TGTGCCAGCAGCCGTGGGACTAGCGGGAGGACCGAGCAGTACTTC. Translated, it gives CASSRGTSGRTEQYF.

This clone was counted once. The rearrangement joins TRBV6-6 to TRBJ1-2; TRBD1 might be the D (6 bases). Per germline, CDR1 MNHNY and CDR2 SVGAGI (reference sequence). V gave up 6 bases and J gave up 0 bases, with 14 bases separating them. This CDR3 is 15 amino acids long. The CDR3 loop is CASSEQGRANYGYTF. The CDR3 DNA sequence: TGTGCCAGCAGCGAACAGGGCCGAGCTAACTATGGCTACACCTTC.

The chain uses TRBV6-2 or TRBV6-3 and TRBJ1-3, with D possibly being TRBD1 (6 bases). Germline V gene sequence: CDR1 MNHEY, CDR2 SVGEGT. The V gene lost 5 bases and the J gene lost 5 bases, with 28 bases spanning the gap. The CDR3 covers 19 residues. CDR3 in DNA: TGTGCCAGCAGTGCGGAGGCCCCTCGGGGGGGCGGTATAAGAAACACCATATATTTT. Its translation is CASSAEAPRGGGIRNTIYF.

The CDR3 region is CASSYKIGAAQPQHF. DNA of the CDR3: TGTGCCAGCAGTTATAAAATCGGTGCCGCGCAGCCCCAGCATTTT. The chain recombines TRBV27 with TRBJ1-5, with D unclear. This CDR3 has 15 amino acids. V lost 4 bases and J lost 7, with 17 bases in between. CDR1 is MNHEY, CDR2 SMNVEV, per germline (reference sequence).

The CDR3 region is CASSQSRTGDQPQHF. As DNA, the CDR3 is TGTGCCAGCTCACAGTCCAGAACAGGCGATCAGCCCCAGCATTTT. The rearrangement joins TRBV18 to TRBJ1-5; weak D call: TRBD1 (5 bases). V was clipped by 4 bases and J by 5 bases, with 15 bases between them. Germline CDR1 and CDR2: KGHSH and LQKENI. CDR3 length equals 15 residues.

The CDR3 here is CATGESGDLSNQPQHF. CDR3 nucleotides: TGTGCCACCGGAGAGTCAGGGGACCTTAGCAATCAGCCCCAGCATTTT. This chain links TRBV24-1 with TRBJ1-5; the D gene is possibly TRBD1 (6 bases). Germline V gives CDR1 KGHDR, CDR2 SFDVKD. Trimming cost V 9 bases and J 0 bases, with 17 bases left between them. The CDR3 loop spans 16 amino acids.